This TCR beta chain emerged from a study of blood T cell repertoires in COVID-19. Across the whole study: T cells, B-cell-depleted T cells, or PBMCs provided the cDNA or gDNA that served as material.

Original data processing: Counts of nucleated cells, estimated from reference gene primer amplification, were obtained. The repertoire was sequenced with immunoSEQ multiplex PCR; TCRdb's copy has only in-frame clones and lacks some. The V and J calls and the clone size are those of that table, but D and trimming were determined from the DNA. This sample has some 70,000 clones, with approximately 90% found just once. Sequencing was done on a sample of peripheral blood. The TCR sequence derives from an elderly woman with active COVID-19.

CDR3 DNA: TGCGCCAGCAGCTTGACTAGCGGGAGTCCCGGGGAGCTGTTTTTT. Protein: CASSLTSGSPGELFF. The chain is built from TRBV5-1 and TRBJ2-2; TRBD2 aligns across 11 bases. With V trimmed by 1 base and J by 6 bases, 2 bases remained unmatched. The V gene's germline CDR1 is SGHRS and CDR2 YFSETQ. The CDR3 is 15 residues long.